This is a list of T cell receptor beta chains from one sample in a study of shared clonotypes between healthy human individuals. Sequencing was performed with immunoSEQ multiplex PCR; in TCRdb, only in-frame clones are kept and a portion is missing. The repertoire holds about half a million clones, with about 72% as singletons. Sequenced sample: PBMCs. The origin of the receptors is a woman aged 40 to 50 in good health. Some clones in this sample may be carry-over from other donors' samples. Each CDR3 is given with its conserved first and last residue. D genes are given only for firm matches. Expanded clones are given a class, and other clones once, few, many or no size at all.

j_gene,d_gene,v_gene,abundance,CDR3nt,CDR3aa
TRBJ2-2,.,TRBV5-4,.,TGTGCCAGCAGCTTGGTGGCCAACACCGGGGAGCTGTTTTTT,CASSLVANTGELFF
TRBJ2-5,.,TRBV5-8,.,TGTGCCAGCAGCCCCGAATGGGCCGCTAGCCCGAAAGAGACCCAGTACTTC,CASSPEWAASPKETQYF
TRBJ2-1,.,TRBV28,.,TGTGCCAGCAGTCCCCCCGGGGCTTTGAATGAGCAGTTCTTC,CASSPPGALNEQFF
TRBJ2-2,.,TRBV6-4,many,TGTGCCAGCACCAGAGACCCCGAAGTAACCGGGGAGCTGTTTTTT,CASTRDPEVTGELFF
TRBJ2-7,TRBD1,TRBV28,few,TGTGCCAGCAGTACGGGATCGGGACAGCTCAGCTCCTACGAGCAGTACTTC,CASSTGSGQLSSYEQYF
TRBJ2-6,.,TRBV5-1,.,TGCGCCAGCAGCAACGCACAGTCTGGGGCCAACGTCCTGACTTTC,CASSNAQSGANVLTF
TRBJ2-7,.,TRBV19,.,TGTGCCAGTAGTTACGGGGGAGGTTACGAGCAGTACTTC,CASSYGGGYEQYF
TRBJ2-3,.,TRBV6-1,.,TGTGCCAGCAGTGACGACCGGAAGATCACAGATACGCAGTATTTT,CASSDDRKITDTQYF
TRBJ2-7,TRBD1,TRBV28,once,TGTGCCAGCAGCCTGACAGGGCCGAGCTCCTACGAGCAGTACTTC,CASSLTGPSSYEQYF
TRBJ2-7,TRBD2,TRBV11-1,.,TGTGCCAGCAGCTTAGGGGGGACTAGCTCCTACGAGCAGTACTTC,CASSLGGTSSYEQYF
TRBJ2-7,.,TRBV28,.,TGTGCCAGCAGTTCCCCGCCCCAGGGCAAACCTGTCGAGCAGTACTTC,CASSSPPQGKPVEQYF
TRBJ2-5,.,TRBV30,.,TGTGCCTGGAGTGCTGGGCTTATGGAGACCCAGTACTTC,CAWSAGLMETQYF
TRBJ2-1,TRBD2,TRBV28,.,TGTGCCAGCAGTTCAGGACTAGCGGGGGCCTACAATGAGCAGTTCTTC,CASSSGLAGAYNEQFF
TRBJ2-7,TRBD2,TRBV28,once,TGTGCCAGCAGGACTAGCGGAGACTACGAGCAGTACTTC,CASRTSGDYEQYF
TRBJ2-7,TRBD2,TRBV11-2,.,TGTGCCAGCAGCTCGCGCCGACTAGCGGGCGAGCAGTACTTC,CASSSRRLAGEQYF
TRBJ2-7,.,TRBV5-1,.,TGCGCCAGCAGCCCCCGGGACTCCGAGCAGTACTTC,CASSPRDSEQYF
TRBJ2-7,TRBD2,TRBV28,once,TGTGCCAGCAGTTTAAACGGACTAGCCCTCGGAGAGCAGTACTTC,CASSLNGLALGEQYF
TRBJ2-5,.,TRBV2,once,TGTGCCAGCAGGCAAGGGGAGACCCAGTACTTC,CASRQGETQYF
TRBJ2-1,.,TRBV6-5,.,TGTGCCAACAAACCGGGATTTCATTACAATGAGCAGTTCTTC,CANKPGFHYNEQFF
TRBJ2-7,.,TRBV5-4,.,TGTGCCAGCAGCTTGGGAGGGACCTACGAGCAGTACTTC,CASSLGGTYEQYF
TRBJ2-4,TRBD1,TRBV10-2,.,TGCGCCAGCACCCCATTACGGGACAGGGAGTGGGGCATTCAGTACTTC,CASTPLRDREWGIQYF
TRBJ2-3,.,TRBV7-2,.,TGTGCCAGCAGCCCGAGGGCAGATACGCAGTATTTT,CASSPRADTQYF
TRBJ2-7,TRBD1,TRBV5-4,.,TGTGCCAGCAGCTTGGGGGACAGCCTCTACGAGCAGTACTTC,CASSLGDSLYEQYF
TRBJ2-1,.,TRBV28,.,TGTGCCAGCAGCGACCGCCCCGGGGCTTACAATGAGCAGTTCTTC,CASSDRPGAYNEQFF
TRBJ2-5,.,TRBV9,.,TGTGCCAGCAGCGTAGGGGAGTTGAGAGAGACCCAGTACTTC,CASSVGELRETQYF
TRBJ1-3,.,TRBV6-1,.,TGTGCCAGCAGTGAAGCAACCGGGACAAGTGCCGGAAACACCATATATTTT,CASSEATGTSAGNTIYF
TRBJ2-7,.,TRBV28,once,TGTGCCAGCAGTTTAACTCGCGAGCAGTACTTC,CASSLTREQYF
TRBJ2-1,TRBD2,TRBV13,.,TGTGCCAGCAGCGAAAAGACTAGTTGGGGGGGTCGAGAGTACCATGAGCAGTTCTTC,CASSEKTSWGGREYHEQFF
TRBJ1-4,.,TRBV7-8,.,TGTGCCAGCACCCCGGGGGGGGCACCCGAAAAACTGTTTTTT,CASTPGGAPEKLFF
TRBJ2-6,TRBD1,TRBV10-2,.,TGCGCCAGCAAAAGGACAGGGGAGACTGGGGCCAACGTCCTGACTTTC,CASKRTGETGANVLTF
TRBJ2-5,TRBD1,TRBV7-3,few,TGTGCCAGCAGCCGCGGACAGGGTGAGACCCAGTACTTC,CASSRGQGETQYF
TRBJ2-2,.,TRBV5-1,.,TGCGCCAGCCGAAGGGAGCTAAACACCGGGGAGCTGTTTTTT,CASRRELNTGELFF
TRBJ2-1,TRBD2,TRBV19,.,TGTGCCAGTAGTATTATAGCGGGAGTCAACAATGAGCAGTTCTTC,CASSIIAGVNNEQFF
TRBJ1-2,TRBD1,TRBV18,.,TGTGCCAGCTCACCCGATTCCCGGGACAGGGCTGAGGGCTACACCTTC,CASSPDSRDRAEGYTF
TRBJ2-7,.,TRBV5-1,.,TGCGCCAGCAGCTTGGTTGGGGGCCGATACGAGCAGTACTTC,CASSLVGGRYEQYF
TRBJ2-6,.,TRBV5-1,.,TGCGCCAGCAGTAGTGGTGGGGCCAACGTCCTGACTTTC,CASSSGGANVLTF
TRBJ2-2,TRBD2,TRBV7-9,.,TGTGCCAGCAGCCCCTGGACTAGAGGCGACACCGGGGAGCTGTTTTTT,CASSPWTRGDTGELFF
TRBJ2-6,.,TRBV2,once,TGTGCCAGCAGTCGGGACTCTGGGGCCAACGTCCTGACTTTC,CASSRDSGANVLTF
TRBJ1-1,.,TRBV7-3,few,TGTGCCAGCAGCATCGGGTGGTCTAACACTGAAGCTTTCTTT,CASSIGWSNTEAFF
TRBJ1-1,.,TRBV11-3,.,TGTGCCAGCAGCTTATTTGGGGACACTGAAGCTTTCTTT,CASSLFGDTEAFF
TRBJ2-7,.,TRBV28,.,TGTGCCAGCAGTTTATCGGACTGGTCCTACGAGCAGTACTTC,CASSLSDWSYEQYF
TRBJ2-7,TRBD2,TRBV7-2,.,TGTGCCAGCAGCTCGGGGGGGGCTTACGAGCAGTACTTC,CASSSGGAYEQYF
TRBJ2-7,.,TRBV28,.,TGTGCCAGCAGCTTTAGGGGACAACCGTCCTACGAGCAGTACTTC,CASSFRGQPSYEQYF
TRBJ1-2,.,TRBV30,.,TGTGCCTGGAGTGTCCCCTGGGGGACTAACTATGGCTACACCTTC,CAWSVPWGTNYGYTF
TRBJ1-3,.,TRBV11-2,.,TGTGCCAGCAGCTTAAGGGGTGACACCATATATTTT,CASSLRGDTIYF
TRBJ2-1,.,TRBV9,.,TGTGCCAGCAGCATAAGCGGAGGGAACAATGAGCAGTTCTTC,CASSISGGNNEQFF
TRBJ2-7,.,TRBV7-2,.,TGTGCCAGCAGCTTCGGGGTCCTTTATGGCGAGCAGTACTTC,CASSFGVLYGEQYF
TRBJ2-5,TRBD2,TRBV30,.,TGTGCCTGGAGTGGGACTAGCGCCCAAGAGACCCAGTACTTC,CAWSGTSAQETQYF
TRBJ2-7,.,TRBV4-3,.,TGCGCCAGCAGCCAAGAACGGGTAAGCTCCTACGAGCAGTACTTC,CASSQERVSSYEQYF
TRBJ1-5,TRBD1,TRBV7-2,.,TGTGCCAGCAGCCCGGGACAGGGTGGTCGGCCCCAGCATTTT,CASSPGQGGRPQHF